A selection of T cell receptor beta chains follows, all from one sample in a study of shared clonotypes between healthy human individuals. Profiling relied on immunoSEQ multiplex PCR, and the TCRdb table lists in-frame clones only, not all of them. The repertoire holds 980,000 or so clones, over 75% seen once, with 1.5% in the top ten. Sequencing was done on a sample of memory CD4+ T cells sorted from blood. These TCRs come from a man between 18 and 29 years old in good health. Both conserved end residues are part of each CDR3. The order of the fields is J gene, V gene, CDR3 protein.

>TRBJ2-1|TRBV29-1
CSVEETGSQFF
>TRBJ1-2|TRBV18
CASSPGQGVVYGYTF
>TRBJ2-3|TRBV5-4
CASSPESSTDTQYF
>TRBJ1-1|TRBV6-1
CASSEAPLTSEAFF
>TRBJ2-3|TRBV10-1
CASSEWWGRDTQYF
>TRBJ2-3|TRBV11-2
CASSFRGGGSTDTQYF
>TRBJ2-7|TRBV7-2
CASSLAFGGTLQYF
>TRBJ1-3|TRBV18
CASSPPAGPLGRDTIYF
>TRBJ1-4|TRBV6-5
CASRDVTGRAELFF
>TRBJ2-5|TRBV20-1
CSALKETQYF
>TRBJ1-1|TRBV18
CASLTRQNTEAFF
>TRBJ1-4|TRBV11-2
CASSNYQGAYEKLFF
>TRBJ1-5|TRBV5-5
CASSPRQGRGQPQHF
>TRBJ1-1|TRBV30
CAWSLTGSTEAFF
>TRBJ2-5|TRBV7-9
CASSSGVAGGPETQYF
>TRBJ2-7|TRBV19
CASNRGGSETEQYF
>TRBJ2-5|TRBV15
CATSRDPTPQETQYF
>TRBJ1-2|TRBV4-1
CASSQALAGYGYTF
>TRBJ1-3|TRBV2
CASTAGIAGNTIYF
>TRBJ2-7|TRBV5-1
CASSLGLEAGGLYEQYF
>TRBJ2-7|TRBV4-3
CASSKEGGYEQYF
>TRBJ2-7|TRBV5-1
CASSTGTGVDEQYF
>TRBJ1-1|TRBV5-1
CASSLGGNTEAFF
>TRBJ2-7|TRBV5-6
CASSSQGGSGHEQYF
>TRBJ1-4|TRBV23-1
CASSQDNEKLFF
>TRBJ1-2|TRBV19
CASSILGTGDGYTF
>TRBJ2-3|TRBV4-3
CASSLTGDRYTQYF
>TRBJ2-2|TRBV19
CASSIDVDRGLSGELFF
>TRBJ2-7|TRBV9
CASSPQAGGGEQYF
>TRBJ2-1|TRBV7-8
CASSWTSGGDEQFF
>TRBJ2-6|TRBV5-1
CASSSLAVGANVLTF
>TRBJ2-5|TRBV2
CASSGTSYQETQYF
>TRBJ1-1|TRBV6-6
CASKKRQGAPTEAFF
>TRBJ2-5|TRBV6-5
CASSLGLGGETQYF
>TRBJ2-5|TRBV7-7
CASSGQGQGTQYF
>TRBJ2-2|TRBV27
CASSLQWGNTGELFF
>TRBJ2-7|TRBV5-1
CASSSYGQGYEQYF
>TRBJ1-1|TRBV7-2
CASSIDPGRVNTEAFF
>TRBJ2-5|TRBV7-2
CASSSTGTGKETQYF
>TRBJ2-7|TRBV27
CASRGLAGFKQYF
>TRBJ1-5|TRBV2
CASTGGQANQPQHF
>TRBJ2-6|TRBV5-6
CASSLERQAGANVLTF
>TRBJ2-2|TRBV5-1
CASSLRGNSLTGELFF
>TRBJ2-5|TRBV18
CASSPRQGFRETQYF
>TRBJ2-1|TRBV10-3
CAISESGLAGDEQFF
>TRBJ2-3|TRBV7-2
CASIEDPQHTDTQYF
>TRBJ2-5|TRBV5-1
CASSPDSPGETQYF
>TRBJ1-2|TRBV4-1
CASSQGEVNYGYTF
>TRBJ2-3|TRBV11-2
CASSLVLSRTDTQYF
>TRBJ1-2|TRBV18
CASSPSSDVYGYTF
>TRBJ2-1|TRBV21-1
CASSFGGNEQFF
>TRBJ2-3|TRBV10-3
CAISYNTGEDTQYF
>TRBJ1-2|TRBV7-9
CASSGGDYGYTF
>TRBJ2-7|TRBV11-2
CASSFDRSSYEQYF
>TRBJ2-7|TRBV10-2
CASSGRDRGPYEQYF
>TRBJ2-7|TRBV30
CAWSVGYEQYF
>TRBJ2-5|TRBV5-5
CASSLEHQETQYF
>TRBJ2-1|TRBV11-1
CASSPLTLRSYNEQFF
>TRBJ1-2|TRBV13
CASRADNNYGYTF
>TRBJ1-5|TRBV18
CASSHSSQGYQPQHF